Shown below are 25 T cell receptor beta chains from a single sample sequenced in a study of blood T cell repertoires in COVID-19. Measured with immunoSEQ multiplex PCR; TCRdb has only the in-frame clones, and not every one. The repertoire has a few hundred thousand clones, 90% of them found once; the top ten carry about 1.7%. The sample consisted of PBMCs or T cells enriched from blood (not recorded which). The receptors derive from a woman aged 18-30 years with acute COVID-19.

This clone appeared a single time. The V gene is TRBV7-9, the J gene TRBJ2-7; TRBD2 matches at 8 bases. The CDR3 has 15 residues. V shed 4 bases and J 2 bases; nucleotides not matched to a gene: 7. From germline, CDR1 is SEHNR and CDR2 FQNEAQ (reference sequence). This CDR3 is CASSSWTSTAYEQYF. DNA of the CDR3: TGTGCCAGCAGCTCCTGGACTAGCACCGCCTACGAGCAGTACTTC. Based on the CDR3 plus reference TRBV7-9 and TRBJ2-7, the full variable domain is DTGVSQNPRHKITKRGQNVTFRCDPISEHNRLYWYRQTLGQGPEFLTYFQNEAQLEKSRLLSDRFSAERPKGSFSTLEIQRTEQGDSAMYLCASSSWTSTAYEQYFGPGTRLTVT.

CDR3 in amino acids: CASRGKPIRASTF. The CDR3 DNA reads TGTGCCAGCAGGGGTAAGCCCATTAGAGCGAGCACCTTC. The chain uses TRBV27 and TRBJ1-2; no reliable D call. V gave up 6 bases and J gave up 13 bases, with 21 bases separating them. Germline V lookup: CDR1 MNHEY, CDR2 SMNVEV (reference sequence). This CDR3 spans 13 amino acids.

The chain combines TRBV18 with TRBJ1-6; no definite D call. V was pared by 2 bases and J by 6 bases, with 8 bases between. Germline values: CDR1 KGHSH, CDR2 LQKENI. The CDR3 extends over 14 amino acids. The CDR3 here is CASSPGPPNSPLHF. CDR3 nucleotide sequence: TGTGCCAGCTCACCAGGCCCTCCTAATTCACCCCTCCACTTT.

This clone occurred a few times. V is TRBV2 and J is TRBJ1-5; D is uncertain. Germline CDR1 and CDR2: SNHLY and FYNNEI. V was clipped by 3 bases and J by 7 bases, with 13 bases between them. The CDR3 length is 14 residues. The CDR3, as DNA: TGTGCCAGCAGTGAGAGGGAGGGCCAGCAGCCCCAGCATTTT. Residues: CASSEREGQQPQHF.

V usage is TRBV6-5 and J usage is TRBJ2-7, with D tentatively TRBD2 (5 bases). The CDR3 length is 14 residues. Germline V CDR1 and CDR2: MNHEY, SVGAGI. Trimming pared 0 bases from V and 3 bases from J, leaving 9 bases between. The chain's CDR3 is CASSYSPGNYEQYF. CDR3 DNA sequence: TGTGCCAGCAGTTACTCCCCGGGGAACTACGAGCAGTACTTC.

J is TRBJ1-4 and V is TRBV7-2; D unresolved. This CDR3 spans 16 amino acids. Deletions cut 3 bases from V and 5 bases from J, with 16 bases between. The germline gives CDR1 SGHTA, CDR2 FQGNSA. The CDR3 loop reads CASSFFATSGNEKLFF. DNA for the CDR3: TGTGCCAGCAGCTTTTTTGCGACATCGGGAAATGAAAAACTGTTTTTT.

The J gene is TRBJ2-7, the V gene TRBV27, with 9 bases identical to TRBD2. CDR3 size: 15 residues. Germline V gene lookup returns CDR1 MNHEY and CDR2 SMNVEV (reference sequence). V trimming: 5 bases; J trimming: 4 bases; junction bases outside the gene matches: 9. CDR3 bases: TGTGCCAGCAGTCGGGACAGAGCGGGAGGTTACGAGCAGTACTTC. Translating it yields CASSRDRAGGYEQYF.

The rearrangement joins TRBV5-6 to TRBJ2-5; 11 nucleotides agree with TRBD1. The CDR3 runs 15 residues. Germline V gives CDR1 SGHDT, CDR2 YYEEEE. The ends lost 4 bases at V and 5 bases at J; junction bases unmatched: 7. The CDR3 sequence is CASSIMGQGGETQYF. The CDR3 region has the DNA TGTGCCAGCAGCATAATGGGACAGGGGGGCGAGACCCAGTACTTC.

The chain has TRBV19 and TRBJ2-7; TRBD2 is a possible D gene (6 bases). The CDR3 spans 13 residues. The germline CDR1 and CDR2 sequences are LNHDA and SQIVND (reference sequence). The ends were cut back, 5 bases at V and 2 bases at J, with 10 bases in the middle. CDR3: CASSDRGAYEQYF. The CDR3 nucleotides are TGTGCCAGTAGTGATCGCGGGGCCTACGAGCAGTACTTC. The variable domain in full, with the rest retrieved from reference TRBV19 and TRBJ2-7, is DGGITQSPKYLFRKEGQNVTLSCEQNLNHDAMYWYRQDPGQGLRLIYYSQIVNDFQKGDIAEGYSVSREKKESFPLTVTSAQKNPTAFYLCASSDRGAYEQYFGPGTRLTVT.

The chain couples TRBV6-2 or TRBV6-3 to TRBJ2-7; 9 positions match TRBD2. J was trimmed by 7 bases and V by 2 bases; bases with no gene match: 21. The CDR3 extends over 19 amino acids. From germline, CDR1 is MNHEY and CDR2 SVGEGT. Here the CDR3 reads CASSYHTGTSWTSAGEQYF. The DNA of the CDR3 is TGTGCCAGCAGTTACCACACAGGGACCTCCTGGACTAGCGCTGGGGAGCAGTACTTC.

The chain recombines TRBV15 with TRBJ2-7, with 7 bases lining up with TRBD2. Trimming removed 0 bases from V and 2 bases from J; junction bases left unmatched: 4. The CDR3 loop spans 15 amino acids. Germline CDR1 and CDR2: LNHNV and YYDKDF (reference sequence). CDR3 region: CATSREAGVPYEQYF. In DNA form, the CDR3 reads TGTGCCACCAGCAGAGAGGCGGGAGTACCCTACGAGCAGTACTTC.

The genes are TRBV7-2 and TRBJ2-1, with TRBD1 matching 10 bases. V shed 0 bases and J 7 bases; nucleotides not matched to a gene: 9. This CDR3 has 17 residues. The germline CDR1 and CDR2 sequences are SGHTA and FQGNSA. The CDR3 nucleotides are TGTGCCAGCAGCTTAGCGGGGGGACAGGGGCGACTGAATGAGCAGTTCTTC. Its translation: CASSLAGGQGRLNEQFF.

With regard to this clone: Distinct nucleotide sequences in the sample also encode this CDR3. The gene calls are TRBV11-2 and TRBJ2-1, with a tentative D call TRBD2 (5 bases). The CDR3 has 15 residues. The germline V and J ends were trimmed by 1 base and 2 bases, with 9 bases remaining between them. Germline V gene data show CDR1 as SGHAT and CDR2 as FQNNGV. The CDR3 nucleotides read TGTGCCAGCAGCTTAGCCCGGGGAACCTACAATGAGCAGTTCTTC. Protein product: CASSLARGTYNEQFF. The whole variable domain, filled in from reference TRBV11-2 and TRBJ2-1, reads EAGVAQSPRYKIIEKRQSVAFWCNPISGHATLYWYQQILGQGPKLLIQFQNNGVVDDSQLPKDRFSAERLKGVDSTLKIQPAKLEDSAVYLCASSLARGTYNEQFFGPGTRLTVL.

This rearrangement joins TRBV28 to TRBJ1-2; D remains unclear. Germline CDR1 is MDHEN and CDR2 is SYDVKM. The ends were cut back, 6 bases at V and 3 bases at J, with 14 bases in the middle. The CDR3 is made up of 14 amino acids. CDR3 loop: CASSRLRLDYGYTF. The CDR3 DNA reads as TGTGCCAGCAGCCGACTCCGGCTGGACTATGGCTACACCTTC.

Remarks on this clone: In the same sample, other DNA sequences code for this CDR3. The chain combines TRBV9 with TRBJ1-6; 8 bases map to TRBD1. V lost 3 bases to trimming and J lost 5 bases; unmatched junction nucleotides: 4. CDR1 is SGDLS, CDR2 YYNGEE, per germline. There are 15 residues in the CDR3. CDR3 residues: CASSASGQDNSPLHF. CDR3 DNA: TGTGCCAGCAGCGCTTCGGGACAGGATAATTCACCCCTCCACTTT.

V and J are TRBV27 and TRBJ1-6; D is unclear. V was trimmed by 7 bases and J by 6 bases, leaving 16 bases between them. The CDR3 runs 15 residues. CDR1 and CDR2 from the germline V gene are MNHEY and SMNVEV (reference sequence). Written as DNA, the CDR3 is TGTGCCAGCACTCGAAGGGCGGACTCTAATTCACCCCTCCACTTT. Translation: CASTRRADSNSPLHF.

The chain carries TRBV11-2 and TRBJ2-3; 14 positions agree with TRBD2. J was trimmed by 1 base and V by 4 bases; bases with no gene match: 7. The length of the CDR3 is 18 residues. The germline gives CDR1 SGHAT, CDR2 FQNNGV. CDR3 region: CASSWNGLAGGGTDTQYF. CDR3 bases: TGTGCCAGCAGCTGGAACGGACTAGCGGGAGGTGGCACAGATACGCAGTATTTT.

This chain connects TRBV3-1 (or the pseudogene TRBV3-2) to TRBJ1-3; D unresolved. The germline V gene encodes CDR1 LGHDT and CDR2 YNNKEL (reference sequence). The ends were cut back, 1 base at V and 5 bases at J, with 12 bases in the middle. This CDR3 spans 15 amino acids. In DNA, the CDR3 is TGTGCCAGCAGCCAAGCCGAGGGTTATAGAAACACCATATATTTT. This codes for CASSQAEGYRNTIYF.

This clone came up a few times. V usage is TRBV6-4 and J usage is TRBJ2-2, with 7 bases aligning to TRBD2. V shed 6 bases, J shed 5 bases, and the junction held 9 bases outside the gene matches. CDR3 length equals 15 residues. The germline CDR1 and CDR2 sequences are MRHNA and SNTAGT. For the CDR3, the DNA is TGTGCCAGCAGCGAGGTGGCGGGAGAGACCGGGGAGCTGTTTTTT. Translation gives CASSEVAGETGELFF.

This clone has just one count. V gene TRBV7-9 combines with J gene TRBJ1-2; D is undetermined. V lost 1 base and J lost 8, with 14 bases in between. Germline V CDR1 and CDR2: SEHNR, FQNEAQ (reference sequence). This CDR3 comprises 14 residues. The CDR3: CASSLDRGLPGYTF. The CDR3 DNA sequence: TGTGCCAGCAGCTTAGATAGAGGTCTGCCAGGCTACACCTTC.

The gene calls are TRBV5-1 and TRBJ1-6; weak D call: TRBD1 (5 bases). CDR1 is SGHRS, CDR2 YFSETQ, per germline. Trimming shortened V by 2 bases and J by 6 bases, and 15 bases separated the two germline ends. The CDR3 is 16 amino acids. The CDR3 loop reads CASSLSGMGPNSPLHF. The CDR3, as DNA: TGCGCCAGCAGCTTAAGTGGGATGGGGCCTAATTCACCCCTCCACTTT.

The chain carries TRBV29-1 and TRBJ1-2; D ambiguous. CDR3 length: 12 residues. V lost 2 bases to trimming and J lost 3 bases, with 7 bases between them. The germline V gene encodes CDR1 SQVTM and CDR2 ANQGSEA. In nucleotides, the CDR3 is TGCAGCGTTGAATCTCGAGACTATGGCTACACCTTC. This sequence encodes CSVESRDYGYTF.

This rearrangement joins TRBV5-6 to TRBJ1-5; the match to TRBD1 covers 10 bases. Unmatched junction bases numbered 7, after V lost 4 bases and J lost 6 bases. The CDR3 is 15 residues long. In germline, CDR1 is SGHDT, CDR2 YYEEEE. CDR3 amino acids: CASSPGQGTGQPQHF. The CDR3 region has the DNA TGTGCCAGCAGCCCGGGACAGGGGACAGGTCAGCCCCAGCATTTT.

This clone was recorded a few times. The rearrangement uses TRBV5-4 and TRBJ2-2; the D gene is possibly TRBD1 (6 bases). The ends were cut back, 4 bases at V and 7 bases at J, with 17 bases in the middle. Germline-derived CDR1 and CDR2 are SGHNT and YYREEE (reference sequence). This CDR3 is built from 15 residues. As DNA, the CDR3 is TGTGCCAGCAGCCCTCCCTGGGGGCAGGACGGGGAGCTGTTTTTT. Amino acid sequence: CASSPPWGQDGELFF.

The chain is built from TRBV2 and TRBJ1-2; D possibly corresponds to TRBD1 (6 bases). There are 15 residues in the CDR3. Trimming took 4 bases from V and 5 from J, leaving 17 bases between them. Germline values: CDR1 SNHLY, CDR2 FYNNEI. The CDR3 DNA reads as TGTGCCAGCAGTGGCCGACGGGACACTTTTTATGGCTACACCTTC. It is translated as CASSGRRDTFYGYTF.